This TCR beta chain is drawn from a study of blood T cells in healthy people across ages. Study-level findings and limits: Comparison with aged donors showed that long-lived donors had more naive CD4+ cells and higher diversity.

Caucasian, healthy and from Russia, the donors were aged between roughly 6 and 100. Extracted total RNA amounted to at least 6 micrograms for each sample. This clonotype came up many times. Antigen unknown. A second PCR, run for 7 to 11 cycles, used a sample-barcoded 5' primer plus a J-beta primer mix. All cDNA molecules were each tagged by a template-switch adaptor with 12 random nucleotides. TCRdb reprocessed the 5' RACE reads via MiXCR and lists one record per CDR3 protein. The sample includes 1.6 million or so distinct CDR3 sequences, around 35% seen only once; the top ten take about 11%. This TCR was sampled from a woman in her twenties or thirties in good health. The sequencing sample was made of blood.

The CDR3 here is CASSLDREETQYF. CDR3 DNA sequence: TGTGCCAGCAGCTTAGACAGGGAAGAGACCCAGTACTTC. The V and J genes are TRBV7-7 and TRBJ2-5, with a weak D call TRBD1 (6 bases). The V gene lost 1 base and the J gene lost 3 bases, with 6 bases spanning the gap. Germline V lookup: CDR1 SSHAT, CDR2 FNYEAQ (reference sequence). This CDR3 spans 13 amino acids.